The 4 T cell receptor beta chains reported below all come from one sample, sequenced in a study of vaccination and CD4 T cells after COVID-19. Sample treatment: roughly ten-day PBMC culture with coronavirus spike peptide pools or control peptides (ViraFEST assay). Cultured CD4+ T cell DNA underwent sequencing with the Oncomine TCR Beta short-read assay. TCRdb reanalysed the PCR reads using MiXCR and keeps one entry per CDR3 protein. The repertoire includes fewer than 25,000 distinct CDR3 sequences, about two fifths of them detected once, and around a sixth sits in the top ten. Their antigens are not known. Sequences were derived from CD4+ T cells from blood, cultured in vitro, sampled before SARS-CoV-2 vaccination. The receptors shown here come from a human donor who received a COVID-19 vaccine.

This clonotype was seen once. The chain employs TRBV18 and TRBJ2-5, with D maybe TRBD1 (5 bases). This CDR3 contains 13 residues. V lost 3 bases to trimming and J lost 3 bases, with 8 bases between them. The germline CDR1 and CDR2 sequences are KGHSH and LQKENI. This chain's CDR3 is CASSPAREETQYF. The CDR3, as DNA: TGTGCCAGCTCACCGGCCAGGGAAGAGACCCAGTACTTC. Supplemented by reference TRBV18 and TRBJ2-5, the full variable domain reads NAGVMQNPRHLVRRRGQEARLRCSPMKGHSHVYWYRQLPEEGLKFMVYLQKENIIDESGMPKERFSAEFPKEGPSILRIQQVVRGDSAAYFCASSPAREETQYFGPGTRLLVL.

A note on this clonotype: One junction end does not reproduce the germline sequence, and a read error may be involved. This chain uses TRBV3-1 with TRBJ2-5; 9 bases map to TRBD2. The CDR3 runs 14 residues. Germline values: CDR1 LGHDT, CDR2 YNNKEL (reference sequence). The CDR3 spells CTSSQDGTSETQYF. CDR3 DNA sequence: TGTACCAGCAGCCAAGACGGGACTAGCGAGACCCAGTACTTC.

This clonotype has more than one count but fewer than ten. V is TRBV6-1 and J is TRBJ2-3, with no clear D. The CDR3 is made up of 14 amino acids. Germline CDR1 and CDR2: MNHNS and SASEGT. Trimming left V 5 bases short and J 2 bases short, with 11 bases between. As DNA, the CDR3 is TGTGCCAGCAGTCCGGGTTTCAACACAGATACGCAGTATTTT. Protein product: CASSPGFNTDTQYF.

This clonotype was observed a single time. J is TRBJ2-7 and V is TRBV12-3 or TRBV12-4; D may be TRBD1 (6 bases). Trimming pared 5 bases from V and 2 bases from J, leaving 10 bases between. CDR3 length: 13 amino acids. For the CDR3, the DNA is TGTGCCAGCAGTCGGGACACCACCTACGAGCAGTACTTC. It translates to CASSRDTTYEQYF.